One and the same sample provided the 19 T cell receptor beta chains below, sequenced in a study of identical twins. TCRdb reanalysed the 5' RACE reads using MiXCR and keeps one entry per CDR3 protein. The repertoire consists of approximately 500,000 distinct CDR3 sequences, with about 16% occurring once and the leading ten covering 0.44%. This sample also appeared in a second study, on yellow fever vaccine responses in identical twins.

Sequences were obtained from CD4+ T cells sorted from blood. These receptors were taken from a young woman in good health.

J is TRBJ2-2 and V is TRBV3-1, with D perhaps given as TRBD1 or TRBD2 (5 bases each). Trimming cost V 4 bases and J 2 bases, with 8 bases left between them. The length of the CDR3 is 14 residues. Looked up from germline, CDR1 is LGHDT and CDR2 is YNNKEL (reference sequence). The CDR3 reads CASSRDVNTGELFF. CDR3 nucleotide sequence: TGTGCCAGCAGCCGGGACGTTAACACCGGGGAGCTGTTTTTT.

This clonotype has only a few counts. This chain's CDR3 is CSAVEGAVNTEAFF. The CDR3 DNA reads as TGCAGTGCTGTGGAGGGGGCTGTGAACACTGAAGCTTTCTTT. The chain carries TRBV20-1 and TRBJ1-1; 7 bases are shared with TRBD1. The CDR3 has 14 residues. With 5 bases clipped from V and 0 bases from J, the junction kept 6 bases outside the gene matches. Germline assignment: CDR1 DFQATT and CDR2 SNEGSKA (reference sequence).

This clonotype occurred once. V gene TRBV2 combines with J gene TRBJ2-7, with 8 bases identical to TRBD1. The CDR3 sequence is 15 residues long. Per the germline V gene, CDR1 is SNHLY and CDR2 is FYNNEI. With V trimmed by 4 bases and J by 4 bases, 9 bases remained unmatched. CDR3 bases: TGTGCCAGCAGTGGAACAGGACAGGGCCCTTACGAGCAGTACTTC. It is translated as CASSGTGQGPYEQYF.

This clonotype was counted a few times. V is TRBV12-3 or TRBV12-4 and J is TRBJ2-2, with 7 bases identical to TRBD1. V lost 6 bases and J lost 3; bases outside the gene matches: 7. The CDR3 runs 15 residues. CDR3 region: CASRKTGSHTGELFF. CDR3 nucleotides: TGTGCCAGCAGAAAGACAGGGTCTCACACCGGGGAGCTGTTTTTT.

This rearrangement joins TRBV6-1 to TRBJ2-7, with unresolved D. V shed 10 bases and J shed 0 bases, with 13 bases lying between them. There are 13 residues in the CDR3. CDR1 MNHNS and CDR2 SASEGT come from the germline V gene. CDR3 sequence reads: CATARLGSYEQYV. In DNA, the CDR3 is TGTGCCACCGCCCGACTGGGCTCCTACGAGCAGTACGTC.

The rearrangement links TRBV27 to TRBJ2-2; 12 nucleotides align to TRBD1. The CDR3 sequence is 19 residues long. CDR1 is MNHEY and CDR2 is SMNVEV in the germline V gene (reference sequence). V lost 3 bases and J lost 4; bases outside the gene matches: 12. DNA of the CDR3: TGTGCCAGCAGTTTGGTTCCTCGCGGGACAGGGGGCTTCACCGGGGAGCTGTTTTTT. Protein: CASSLVPRGTGGFTGELFF.

A single count supports this clonotype. The chain recombines TRBV27 with TRBJ1-4; no clear D gene. V lost 3 bases and J 4 bases, leaving 9 bases between the germline ends. Germline CDR1 and CDR2: MNHEY and SMNVEV (reference sequence). The CDR3 is made up of 14 amino acids. Here the CDR3 DNA reads TGTGCCAGCAGTTTCGGGCCGTATAATGAAAAACTGTTTTTT. Its translation: CASSFGPYNEKLFF.

This clonotype was observed many times. This chain connects TRBV20-1 to TRBJ1-2, with 7 bases that match TRBD1. The J segment lost 7 bases and the V segment lost 4 bases, leaving 6 bases of the junction unmatched. The CDR3 spans 12 residues. The germline V gene encodes CDR1 DFQATT and CDR2 SNEGSKA (reference sequence). This chain's CDR3 is CSATRGNGGYTF. Here the CDR3 DNA reads TGCAGTGCTACCAGGGGGAACGGTGGCTACACCTTC.

On this clonotype itself: This may stem from a read error, because a much larger clone lies one nucleotide away. The V call is TRBV7-6, the J call TRBJ2-2, with D maybe TRBD2 (5 bases). The CDR3 loop spans 12 amino acids. Germline CDR1 is SGHVS and CDR2 is FNYEAQ. The CDR3 bases are TGTGCCAGCAGCCACGGCACCGGGGAGCCGTTTTTT. Translated: CASSHGTGEPFF. The full variable domain, rest sourced from reference TRBV7-6 and TRBJ2-2, is GAGVSQSPRYKVTKRGQDVALRCDPISGHVSLYWYRQALGQGPEFLTYFNYEAQQDKSGLPNDRFSAERPEGSISTLTIQRTEQRDSAMYRCASSHGTGEPFFGEGSRLTVL.

V is TRBV11-2 and J is TRBJ1-2; 9 bases are shared with TRBD1. The germline V gene encodes CDR1 SGHAT and CDR2 FQNNGV. J gave up 2 bases and V 1 base, and 5 bases lay outside the gene matches. This CDR3 has 16 amino acids. As DNA, the CDR3 is TGTGCCAGCAGCTTAGTGGGGACAGGGAACAACTATGGCTACACCTTC. This translates into CASSLVGTGNNYGYTF.

This clonotype has a handful of counts. The chain links TRBV12-3 or TRBV12-4 to TRBJ2-1; TRBD1 matches 8 bases. Germline trimming cut 10 bases from V and 12 bases from J; bases unmatched to any gene: 17. This CDR3 contains 14 residues. The CDR3 coding sequence is TGTGCCACCTTGGCGGGACAGGCCCTGCCGGGGCAGTTCTTC. Translation: CATLAGQALPGQFF.

The V and J genes are TRBV20-1 and TRBJ2-4; 9 nucleotides align to TRBD1. The CDR3 extends over 15 amino acids. J gave up 6 bases and V 5 bases, and 11 bases lay outside the gene matches. Germline V CDR1 and CDR2: DFQATT, SNEGSKA (reference sequence). CDR3 coding DNA: TGCAGTGCTCCAACCCCGGGACAGGGAGGAAACATTCAGTACTTC. The encoded protein is CSAPTPGQGGNIQYF.

Only a few counts were recorded for this clonotype. The V call is TRBV3-1, the J call TRBJ2-7; 8 bases line up with TRBD2. CDR1 is LGHDT, CDR2 YNNKEL, per germline (reference sequence). The CDR3 is made up of 14 amino acids. The V gene end was trimmed by 4 bases and the J gene end by 6 bases; junction bases not matched to a gene: 8. The CDR3, as DNA: TGTGCCAGCAGCCGGGGACTAGTCGGGTTCGAGCAGTACTTC. This codes for CASSRGLVGFEQYF.

In DNA, the CDR3 is TGTGCCAGCAGCTTATCTTTCTCTAGCGGCAATGAGCAGTTCTTC. Encoded protein: CASSLSFSSGNEQFF. J is TRBJ2-1 and V is TRBV7-2; 7 positions agree with TRBD2. The CDR3 is 15 residues long. Germline V gene data show CDR1 as SGHTA and CDR2 as FQGNSA. Unmatched junction bases numbered 7, after V lost 2 bases and J lost 6 bases.

The CDR3 bases are TGTGCCACCAGGGTCGGGTCACCCCCCTACGAGCAGTACGTC. Translation gives CATRVGSPPYEQYV. The J gene is TRBJ2-7, the V gene TRBV10-3; maybe TRBD1 (5 bases). From germline, CDR1 is ENHRY and CDR2 SYGVKD. The CDR3 is 14 residues long. V was trimmed by 10 bases and J by 2 bases, leaving 18 bases between them.

This clonotype was seen ten or more times. The rearrangement links TRBV11-2 to TRBJ2-3, with TRBD1 as a possible D gene (5 bases). CDR1 and CDR2 from the germline V gene are SGHAT and FQNNGV. The CDR3 has 15 residues. The V end lost 2 bases, the J end lost 4 bases, and 13 bases lay between the germline ends. Written as DNA, the CDR3 is TGTGCCAGCAGCTTAAGACGGACACACGCAGATACGCAGTATTTT. It encodes CASSLRRTHADTQYF. Full variable domain (remainder filled in from reference TRBV11-2 and TRBJ2-3): EAGVAQSPRYKIIEKRQSVAFWCNPISGHATLYWYQQILGQGPKLLIQFQNNGVVDDSQLPKDRFSAERLKGVDSTLKIQPAKLEDSAVYLCASSLRRTHADTQYFGPGTRLTVL.

This clonotype was found a few times. The chain has TRBV7-6 and TRBJ2-1, with 7 bases matching TRBD1. CDR1 is SGHVS and CDR2 is FNYEAQ in the germline V gene. With 5 bases clipped from V and 6 bases from J, the junction kept 4 bases outside the gene matches. The CDR3 sequence is 13 residues long. The CDR3 reads CASSIQGFNEQFF. The CDR3 bases are TGTGCCAGCAGCATACAGGGGTTCAATGAGCAGTTCTTC.

This clonotype was observed a handful of times. This rearrangement joins TRBV3-1 to TRBJ2-5; D possibly corresponds to TRBD2 (6 bases). The germline CDR1 and CDR2 sequences are LGHDT and YNNKEL (reference sequence). The CDR3 runs to 13 residues. V lost 4 bases to trimming and J lost 4 bases, with 10 bases between them. Here the CDR3 reads CASSPGGSETQYF. The CDR3 DNA reads as TGTGCCAGCAGCCCCGGAGGGTCAGAGACCCAGTACTTC.

The chain recombines TRBV29-1 with TRBJ2-5; D unresolved. Trimming stripped 6 bases from V and 2 bases from J, with 13 bases between. Germline V gene sequence: CDR1 SQVTM, CDR2 ANQGSEA. The CDR3 is 13 residues long. The CDR3 protein is CSVTQSFQETQYF. CDR3 sequence (DNA): TGCAGCGTAACCCAGTCGTTTCAAGAGACCCAGTACTTC. Based on the CDR3 plus reference TRBV29-1 and TRBJ2-5, the full variable domain is SAVISQKPSRDICQRGTSLTIQCQVDSQVTMMFWYRQQPGQSLTLIATANQGSEATYESGFVIDKFPISRPNLTFSTLTVSNMSPEDSSIYLCSVTQSFQETQYFGPGTRLLVL.